The text below deals with one T cell receptor beta chain. Assay: immunoSEQ multiplex PCR; the TCRdb copy retains only in-frame clones and omits some. Among about 350,000 clones listed, 70% to 90% were seen once. The sample's treatment: about 20 received Ad26.COV2.S at low or high dose, single or two shots; a few received placebo; per-sample allocation not given. Samples came from day 63 after the first vaccine or placebo injection. The administered vaccine (an Ad26 vector) expressed Wuhan-strain SARS-CoV-2 spike. These data come from a study of Ad26.COV2.S vaccination and SARS-CoV-2 variants. The CDR3 has 18 residues. Germline CDR1 is ENHRY and CDR2 is SYGVKD. V lost 1 base and J lost 2, with 19 bases in between.

The starting material was peripheral blood, obtained in a trial of Ad26.COV2.S vaccine versus placebo. The TCR comes from a person aged 18-65 years who received the Ad26.COV2.S COVID-19 vaccine or a placebo. This chain connects TRBV10-3 to TRBJ2-3, with D perhaps TRBD1 (6 bases). The CDR3 bases are TGTGCCATCAGTGAGTTCACGCCAGGGGACCTGGACACAGATACGCAGTATTTT. This codes for CAISEFTPGDLDTDTQYF.